Below are 14 T cell receptor beta chains sequenced from a single sample in a study of CXCR3-negative and CXCR3-positive naive CD8 T cells. The study made its TRB cDNA libraries by 5' RACE, adding UMI labels. After re-calling the 5' RACE reads, TCRdb lists one entry per CDR3 protein, DNA absent. This sample's table has roughly 56,000 distinct CDR3 sequences. Sequenced material: naive CXCR3- CD8+ T cells from blood. Indicated subset: CD45RO-CCR7+CD27+CD95- naive CD8+ T cells lacking CXCR3 (TNR3-). Receptors were obtained from a human donor in good health. Some clones in this sample may be carry-over from other donors' samples.

The V call is TRBV7-9, the J call TRBJ2-7; no DNA is available, so the TRBD1 call from TCRdb remains unchecked. The CDR3 length is 12 residues. In germline, CDR1 is SEHNR, CDR2 FQNEAQ (reference sequence). The CDR3 reads CASRTGGSEQYF. The whole variable domain, remainder taken from reference TRBV7-9 and TRBJ2-7, is DTGVSQNPRHKITKRGQNVTFRCDPISEHNRLYWYRQTLGQGPEFLTYFQNEAQLEKSRLLSDRFSAERPKGSFSTLEIQRTEQGDSAMYLCASRTGGSEQYFGPGTRLTVT.

The chain employs TRBV19 and TRBJ2-7; TCRdb calls TRBD1, which cannot be checked without DNA. This CDR3 has 14 amino acids. Germline-derived CDR1 and CDR2 are LNHDA and SQIVND (reference sequence). The CDR3 loop reads CATQHAGEAGEQYF.

The chain joins TRBV6-2 or TRBV6-3 to TRBJ2-5; lacking DNA, the TRBD2 call made by TCRdb goes unchecked. The V gene's germline CDR1 is MNHEY and CDR2 SVGEGT. The length of the CDR3 is 13 residues. The CDR3 region is CASSLTRQETQYF.

The V call is TRBV28, the J call TRBJ2-7; TCRdb reports TRBD1, a call that lacks DNA to check it against. The CDR3 is 13 residues long. The germline gives CDR1 MDHEN, CDR2 SYDVKM. This chain's CDR3 is CASSPSGVGEQYF.

The chain links TRBV7-9 to TRBJ1-3; TCRdb's D gene call, TRBD1, goes unchecked for lack of DNA. Germline values: CDR1 SEHNR, CDR2 FQNEAQ (reference sequence). This CDR3 has 15 residues. CDR3: CASSRQEPSGNTIYF.

The rearrangement uses TRBV6-2 or TRBV6-3 and TRBJ2-7; there is no DNA to check the TCRdb D call of TRBD2. Germline values: CDR1 MNHEY, CDR2 SVGEGT. The CDR3 is 15 amino acids. This CDR3 reads CASSTTSGGYYEQYF.

The chain carries TRBV6-5 and TRBJ2-2; there is no DNA to check the TCRdb D call of TRBD1. Germline assignment: CDR1 MNHEY and CDR2 SVGAGI. The CDR3 is made up of 17 amino acids. CDR3: CASSYSIAGGVTGELFF.

V gene TRBV28 combines with J gene TRBJ2-5; without DNA, the TCRdb call of TRBD1 cannot be checked. Germline CDR1 MDHEN, CDR2 SYDVKM. CDR3 size: 15 residues. CDR3 sequence reads: CASSLGYTGRETQYF.

The chain is built from TRBV4-3 and TRBJ2-6; TCRdb gives TRBD1 as the D gene, but with no DNA this cannot be confirmed. There are 16 residues in the CDR3. CDR1 is LGHNA and CDR2 is YSLEER in the germline V gene. Here the CDR3 reads CASSQAGGVGANVLTF.

The chain combines TRBV19 with TRBJ2-1. This CDR3 comprises 13 residues. Germline values: CDR1 LNHDA, CDR2 SQIVND (reference sequence). The CDR3 here is CASSIQLYNEQFF.

The chain links TRBV7-2 to TRBJ1-2; TCRdb's D call, TRBD1, is unchecked because there is no DNA. Germline values: CDR1 SGHTA, CDR2 FQGNSA. The CDR3 runs 14 residues. CDR3 loop: CASSPRQGEYGYTF.

The chain uses TRBV20-1 and TRBJ2-7. CDR1 DFQATT and CDR2 SNEGSKA come from the germline V gene (reference sequence). The CDR3 is 16 amino acids. The CDR3 region is CSARDWQDARSYEQYF.

V and J are TRBV14 and TRBJ2-7; TCRdb gives TRBD2 as the D gene, but with no DNA this cannot be confirmed. CDR3 size: 14 residues. Germline V gene sequence: CDR1 SGHDN, CDR2 FVKESK. The CDR3 loop reads CASSQPGTRYEQYF.

This chain joins TRBV4-1 and TRBJ2-7. CDR3 size: 14 residues. Germline V CDR1 and CDR2: MGHRA, YSYEKL. This chain's CDR3 is CASRYSTDSYEQYF.